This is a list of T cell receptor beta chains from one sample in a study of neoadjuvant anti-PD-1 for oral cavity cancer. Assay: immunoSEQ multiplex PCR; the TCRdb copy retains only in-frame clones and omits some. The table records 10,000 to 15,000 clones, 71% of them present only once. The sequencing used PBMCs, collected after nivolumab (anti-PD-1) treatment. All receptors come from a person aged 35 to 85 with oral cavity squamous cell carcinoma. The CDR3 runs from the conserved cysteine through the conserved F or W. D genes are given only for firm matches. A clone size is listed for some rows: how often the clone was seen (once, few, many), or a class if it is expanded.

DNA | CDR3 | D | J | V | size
TGTGCCATCAGTGAGTCTGGACAGACGAGGGCCGCCTACAATGAGCAGTTCTTC | CAISESGQTRAAYNEQFF | NA | TRBJ2-1 | TRBV10-3 | NA
TGTGCCAGCAGCTTATTCGGGGGGACGGAGACCCAGTACTTC | CASSLFGGTETQYF | TRBD2 | TRBJ2-5 | TRBV7-3 | NA
TGTGCCAGCAGCTACCTTGTCGACTATGGCTACACCTTC | CASSYLVDYGYTF | NA | TRBJ1-2 | TRBV7-2 | NA
TGTGCCACCAGCAGAAGCTTGGGGGAGAATCAGCCCCAGCATTTT | CATSRSLGENQPQHF | NA | TRBJ1-5 | TRBV15 | few
TGTGCCAGCAGCTTAGGACCCCTAGCGGGGAGCACAGATACGCAGTATTTT | CASSLGPLAGSTDTQYF | TRBD2 | TRBJ2-3 | TRBV7-3 | NA
TGCAGCGTTGAAGAGAGGGGAATTGAGCAGTTCTTC | CSVEERGIEQFF | NA | TRBJ2-1 | TRBV29-1 | NA
TGTGCCAGTAGCCGGAGGCAGGGCGGACGGACGAACACTGAAGCTTTCTTT | CASSRRQGGRTNTEAFF | NA | TRBJ1-1 | TRBV19 | NA
TGTGCCAGCAGCGTGGGACAGGGGGCTTCAGCTGGGGCCAACGTCCTGACTTTC | CASSVGQGASAGANVLTF | TRBD1 | TRBJ2-6 | TRBV9 | NA
TGTGCCAGCGACTCGACCAATACCTACGAGCAGTACTTC | CASDSTNTYEQYF | NA | TRBJ2-7 | TRBV7-9 | NA
TGTGCCAGCAGGACAGGGGTAGACTATGGCTACACCTTC | CASRTGVDYGYTF | TRBD1 | TRBJ1-2 | TRBV6-1 | few
TGCGCCAGCAGCCAAGATCAGGAGCGGGGGTTTGAGCAGTACTTC | CASSQDQERGFEQYF | TRBD2 | TRBJ2-7 | TRBV4-1 | once
TGTGCCAGCAGCTTACAGGACAGGGAATTATGCTTC | CASSLQDRELCF | TRBD1 | TRBJ2-7 | TRBV7-9 | NA
TGCGCCAGCAGCCAGACAGGGGGCTCTAACTATGGCTACACCTTC | CASSQTGGSNYGYTF | TRBD1 | TRBJ1-2 | TRBV5-1 | NA
TGTGCCTGGAGATGGACACTGGACACTGAAGCTTTCTTT | CAWRWTLDTEAFF | NA | TRBJ1-1 | TRBV30 | NA
TGCGCCAGCAGCTTGGCTGACAGCGCGAACACCGGGGAGCTGTTTTTT | CASSLADSANTGELFF | NA | TRBJ2-2 | TRBV5-1 | NA
TGCGCCAGCAGCTCCCAGGAGGGGGCTACGAAATACGAGCAGTACTTC | CASSSQEGATKYEQYF | NA | TRBJ2-7 | TRBV5-1 | NA
TGTGCCAGCAGCCAGTCTACATCCGTAGCGGGGGGTAACAATGAGCAGTTCTTC | CASSQSTSVAGGNNEQFF | TRBD2 | TRBJ2-1 | TRBV4-2 | NA
TGTGCCAGCAGTTTATCAGGCGGAGTTAAGTTTGTTGGCACAGATACGCAGTATTTT | CASSLSGGVKFVGTDTQYF | NA | TRBJ2-3 | TRBV27 | NA
TGCGCCACCTCTTCTAGCGGGACTTCCAAACTAGATACGCAGTATTTT | CATSSSGTSKLDTQYF | TRBD2 | TRBJ2-3 | TRBV5-1 | NA